One and the same sample provided the 4 T cell receptor beta chains below, sequenced in a study of beta chain features in type 1 diabetes. The isolated RNA, all of it, was reverse transcribed, so expressed TCRB transcripts were what got sequenced. Repertoires were generated with immunoSEQ multiplex PCR, while TCRdb's copy carries only in-frame clones and drops some. The sample carries 350,000 or so clones, roughly a fifth recorded once. Sequencing used naive CD4+ T cells from blood. These receptors were collected from a woman younger than 30 in good health.

This chain uses TRBV30 with TRBJ2-1; D uncertain. The CDR3 spans 16 residues. CDR1 GTSNPN and CDR2 SVGIG come from the germline V gene (reference sequence). Trimming removed 0 bases at V and 0 bases at J, with 12 bases between. CDR3 loop: CAWSVGRSSSYNEQFF. The CDR3 DNA reads TGTGCCTGGAGTGTTGGGCGTTCGAGCTCCTACAATGAGCAGTTCTTC.

V gene TRBV30 combines with J gene TRBJ1-5, with 7 bases aligning to TRBD1. After removal of 1 base from V and 7 bases from J, the junction contained 4 bases not matched to a gene. This CDR3 comprises 13 residues. Germline CDR1 is GTSNPN and CDR2 is SVGIG (reference sequence). CDR3 sequence: CAWSGDRVQPQHF. The CDR3 nucleotides read TGTGCCTGGAGTGGAGACAGGGTCCAGCCCCAGCATTTT.

This chain links TRBV7-2 with TRBJ1-5, with 8 bases that match TRBD1. Germline V gene lookup returns CDR1 SGHTA and CDR2 FQGNSA. The length of the CDR3 is 16 residues. V lost 1 base to trimming and J lost 6 bases; unmatched junction nucleotides: 8. CDR3 DNA sequence: TGTGCCAGCAGCTTAGGCTCCGACAGGGGAAGTCAGCCCCAGCATTTT. Its translation is CASSLGSDRGSQPQHF.

The chain couples TRBV9 to TRBJ2-2; D is possibly TRBD2 (6 bases). Trimming stripped 7 bases from V and 0 bases from J, with 19 bases between. CDR3 length equals 17 residues. The germline V gene encodes CDR1 SGDLS and CDR2 YYNGEE. The chain's CDR3 is CASRPRVGGTNTGELFF. The CDR3 DNA sequence: TGTGCCAGCCGCCCTAGGGTCGGCGGGACGAACACCGGGGAGCTGTTTTTT. Using reference TRBV9 and TRBJ2-2 for the parts outside the CDR3, the full variable domain is DSGVTQTPKHLITATGQRVTLRCSPRSGDLSVYWYQQSLDQGLQFLIQYYNGEERAKGNILERFSAQQFPDLHSELNLSSLELGDSALYFCASRPRVGGTNTGELFFGEGSRLTVL.